The 11 T cell receptor beta chains reported below all come from one sample, sequenced in a study of blood T cell repertoires in COVID-19. TCRdb keeps only in-frame clones here, not all; method: immunoSEQ multiplex PCR. Of some 200,000 clones listed, roughly nine tenths are singletons. The source material was PBMCs or T cells enriched from blood (not recorded which). These receptors came from a woman aged 50 to 60 in a cohort exposed to, infected with or recovered from COVID-19 (not recorded which).

The chain couples TRBV14 to TRBJ1-5; possible D gene TRBD1, 6 bases. The germline V gene encodes CDR1 SGHDN and CDR2 FVKESK. Trimming removed 2 bases from V and 7 bases from J, with 9 bases in between. The CDR3 has 13 residues. CDR3 bases: TGTGCCAGCAGCCAAAAGGACAGACAGCCCCAGCATTTT. Protein sequence: CASSQKDRQPQHF.

A single count supports this clone. V is TRBV11-3 and J is TRBJ2-3, with 9 bases identical to TRBD2. Germline assignment: CDR1 SGHNT and CDR2 YENEEA. Trimming took 3 bases from V and 4 from J; bases not matched to a gene: 5. CDR3 length: 15 residues. In DNA form, the CDR3 reads TGTGCCAGCAGCTTGCGGGGGGGCCTTTCAGATACGCAGTATTTT. Protein sequence: CASSLRGGLSDTQYF.

This chain joins TRBV7-2 and TRBJ2-7, with D perhaps matching TRBD1 (5 bases). Looked up from germline, CDR1 is SGHTA and CDR2 is FQGNSA. Trimming removed 2 bases at V and 0 bases at J, with 11 bases between. The CDR3 is 15 amino acids. The CDR3 loop reads CASSLTQAISYEQYF. CDR3 DNA sequence: TGTGCCAGCAGCTTAACACAGGCCATCTCCTACGAGCAGTACTTC. The whole variable domain, filled in from reference TRBV7-2 and TRBJ2-7, reads GAGVSQSPSNKVTEKGKDVELRCDPISGHTALYWYRQSLGQGLEFLIYFQGNSAPDKSGLPSDRFSAERTGGSVSTLTIQRTQQEDSAVYLCASSLTQAISYEQYFGPGTRLTVT.

This chain uses TRBV5-4 with TRBJ2-3, with unresolved D. Germline lookup yields CDR1 SGHNT and CDR2 YYREEE (reference sequence). This CDR3 is built from 14 residues. V lost 0 bases and J lost 2, with 7 bases in between. The DNA of the CDR3 is TGTGCCAGCAGCTTGGAACAGTACACAGATACGCAGTATTTT. This codes for CASSLEQYTDTQYF.

The chain carries TRBV30 and TRBJ2-6; TRBD1 aligns across 7 bases. Germline values: CDR1 GTSNPN, CDR2 SVGIG (reference sequence). Trimming removed 5 bases from V and 1 base from J; junction bases left unmatched: 14. This CDR3 has 18 amino acids. The CDR3 is CAWQQKGAWWSGANVLTF. Written as DNA, the CDR3 is TGTGCCTGGCAACAAAAGGGGGCTTGGTGGTCTGGGGCCAACGTCCTGACTTTC. The entire variable domain, with the rest obtained from reference TRBV30 and TRBJ2-6, is as follows: SQTIHQWPATLVQPVGSPLSLECTVEGTSNPNLYWYRQAAGRGLQLLFYSVGIGQISSEVPQNLSASRPQDRQFILSSKKLLLSDSGFYLCAWQQKGAWWSGANVLTFGAGSRLTVL.

The J gene is TRBJ2-6, the V gene TRBV2; D ambiguous. Trimming left V 4 bases short and J 1 base short, with 8 bases between. Germline CDR1 and CDR2: SNHLY and FYNNEI. The CDR3 is made up of 15 amino acids. The CDR3 spells CASSVGGSGANVLTF. CDR3 DNA sequence: TGTGCCAGCAGTGTAGGCGGTTCTGGGGCCAACGTCCTGACTTTC.

This chain joins TRBV3-1 (or the pseudogene TRBV3-2) and TRBJ1-1; unclear D gene. Looked up from germline, CDR1 is LGHDT and CDR2 is YNNKEL (reference sequence). The CDR3 runs to 13 residues. The V gene lost 3 bases and the J gene lost 4 bases, with 9 bases spanning the gap. CDR3 protein: CASSQGSVTEAFF. Written as DNA, the CDR3 is TGTGCCAGCAGCCAGGGCTCAGTCACTGAAGCTTTCTTT.

V usage is TRBV19 and J usage is TRBJ2-2, with a weak D call TRBD2 (5 bases). CDR1 is LNHDA, CDR2 SQIVND, per germline (reference sequence). The germline V and J ends were trimmed by 4 bases and 4 bases, with 10 bases remaining between them. This CDR3 is built from 14 residues. CDR3 nucleotides: TGTGCCAGTAGTACGTATACTAGCACCGGGGAGCTGTTTTTT. As protein: CASSTYTSTGELFF.

The J gene is TRBJ1-3, the V gene TRBV6-5, with TRBD1 as a possible D gene (6 bases). V lost 0 bases to trimming and J lost 2 bases, with 11 bases between them. The CDR3 loop spans 16 amino acids. CDR1 and CDR2 from the germline V gene are MNHEY and SVGAGI. The CDR3 reads CASSYSIGTPGNTIYF. The DNA of the CDR3 is TGTGCCAGCAGTTACTCGATTGGGACACCTGGAAACACCATATATTTT.

This clone has ten or more counts. The genes are TRBV7-2 and TRBJ1-1; perhaps TRBD1 as D (6 bases). The CDR3 extends over 16 amino acids. V lost 5 bases, J lost 5 bases, and 21 bases lay in between. CDR1 is SGHTA, CDR2 FQGNSA, per germline. This CDR3 reads CASSPIVGQGITEAFF. DNA for the CDR3: TGTGCCAGCAGCCCAATTGTCGGGCAGGGGATTACTGAAGCTTTCTTT.

The rearrangement uses TRBV25-1 and TRBJ1-2, with D hard to call. CDR1 and CDR2 from the germline V gene are MGHDK and SYGVNS. This CDR3 is 12 amino acids long. The V end lost 1 base, the J end lost 6 bases, and 6 bases lay between the germline ends. CDR3 protein: CASSEFGDGYTF. CDR3 DNA: TGTGCCAGCAGTGAATTCGGGGATGGCTACACCTTC.